Listed below are T cell receptor beta chains from one sample, sequenced in a study of T cells in Graves' hyperthyroidism and ophthalmopathy. TCRdb passed the multiplex PCR reads through MiXCR, listing each CDR3 protein once. The sample records roughly 400,000 distinct CDR3 sequences, 20% to 25% being singletons. The sample taken for sequencing was blood. The receptors originated from a man in his fifties or sixties with Graves' hyperthyroidism. Both conserved end residues are part of each CDR3. The D gene is left open where the match is weak. Clone size is given for some rows only: seen once, a few or many times, or a class if the clone is expanded.

- | TRBJ2-7 | 15 | TRBD1 | TRBV11-3 | TGTGCCAGCAGCCCGATGGGACAGGGCTCCTACGAGCAGTACTTC | CASSPMGQGSYEQYF
- | TRBJ1-1 | 11 | - | TRBV28 | TGTGCCAGCAGTTTTTGGGGTGGAGGTTTCTTT | CASSFWGGGFF
few | TRBJ2-6 | 16 | - | TRBV24-1 | TGTGCCACCAGTGATTCAGGAACCCCTGGGGCCAACGTCCTGACTTTC | CATSDSGTPGANVLTF
- | TRBJ2-3 | 13 | - | TRBV19 | TGTGCCAGTTTTGGCGGAAGCACAGATACGCAGTATTTT | CASFGGSTDTQYF
few | TRBJ2-1 | 16 | TRBD2 | TRBV9 | TGTGCCAGCAGCGTAGGACTAGCGGGAGGGTACAATGAGCAGTTCTTC | CASSVGLAGGYNEQFF
few | TRBJ2-2 | 15 | - | TRBV11-3 | TGTGCCAGCAGCCCCAGACAGGCAAACACCGGGGAGCTGTTTTTT | CASSPRQANTGELFF
- | TRBJ2-7 | 12 | TRBD2 | TRBV20-1 | TGCAGTGGTAGGGTACTAGCGGGCGAGCAGTACTTC | CSGRVLAGEQYF
many | TRBJ1-1 | 19 | TRBD1 | TRBV28 | TGTGCCAGCAGTTTTAATCGGGTCAACAGGGGGCGAGGGGACACTGAAGCTTTCTTT | CASSFNRVNRGRGDTEAFF
few | TRBJ2-2 | 14 | - | TRBV28 | TGTGCCAGCTTGGGCCGCGCGAACACCGGGGAGCTGTTTTTT | CASLGRANTGELFF
many | TRBJ2-7 | 17 | TRBD2 | TRBV3-1 | TGTGCCAGCAGCCGCCGGACGGGAGCGGGACTAACCTACGAGCAGTACTTC | CASSRRTGAGLTYEQYF
once | TRBJ2-3 | 16 | TRBD1 | TRBV6-2/TRBV6-3 | TGTGCCAGCAGTCCTCGACAGGGGCCTTTCACAGATACGCAGTATTTT | CASSPRQGPFTDTQYF
- | TRBJ2-7 | 14 | - | TRBV19 | TGTGCCAGTAGTAAGTGGGGATTAATCTACGAGCAGTACTTC | CASSKWGLIYEQYF
- | TRBJ1-2 | 15 | TRBD1 | TRBV9 | TGTGCCAGCAGCGTAGCTACAGGGGGCTTGGATGGCTACACCTTC | CASSVATGGLDGYTF
few | TRBJ2-7 | 14 | - | TRBV6-1 | TGTGCCAGCAGTGAAATCGGAGCCTCCTACGAGCAGTACTTC | CASSEIGASYEQYF
many | TRBJ2-3 | 17 | - | TRBV27 | TGTGCCAGCAGCCCCCGGACAGCCAGAACTGGCACAGATACGCAGTATTTT | CASSPRTARTGTDTQYF
many | TRBJ2-7 | 14 | TRBD1 | TRBV12-3/TRBV12-4 | TGTGCCAGCAGTCCCACAGGGGGCTGGAACGAGCAGTACTTC | CASSPTGGWNEQYF
- | TRBJ1-6 | 14 | - | TRBV6-1 | TGTGCCAGCAGTGAAGCCCGAATGAATTCACCCCTCCACTTT | CASSEARMNSPLHF
- | TRBJ2-5 | 14 | - | TRBV27 | TGTGCCAGCAGTTGGGGTAGTACAGGGGAGACCCAGTACTTC | CASSWGSTGETQYF
few | TRBJ2-7 | 16 | - | TRBV7-9 | TGTGCCAGCAGCCGACTTCGGGGCCGGGGTACCTACGAGCAGTACTTC | CASSRLRGRGTYEQYF
- | TRBJ2-2 | 15 | - | TRBV5-1 | TGCGCCAGCAGCTTCAGGGGAAGGAGGACCGGGGAGCTGTTTTTT | CASSFRGRRTGELFF
- | TRBJ1-6 | 13 | - | TRBV9 | TGTGCCAGCAGCGCCGGGGGCAATTCACCCCTCCACTTT | CASSAGGNSPLHF
- | TRBJ2-3 | 16 | TRBD2 | TRBV27 | TGTGCCAGCAGTTCCAGACTAGCGGGAGGGCCGGATACGCAGTATTTT | CASSSRLAGGPDTQYF
- | TRBJ1-6 | 11 | - | TRBV6-1 | TGTGCCAGCAGTGAAGATTCACCCCTCCACTTT | CASSEDSPLHF
few | TRBJ1-5 | 14 | - | TRBV18 | TGTGCCAGCTCTTCGGGCGGGGGGGAACAGCCCCAGCATTTT | CASSSGGGEQPQHF
few | TRBJ2-1 | 17 | - | TRBV5-1 | TGCGCCAGCAGCTCTGGATTATTAGCGCAATCCTACAATGAGCAGTTCTTC | CASSSGLLAQSYNEQFF
- | TRBJ1-6 | 17 | - | TRBV9 | TGTGCCAGCAGCGACCGGGAGGGGAGCTCCTATAATTCACCCCTCCACTTT | CASSDREGSSYNSPLHF
- | TRBJ2-2 | 16 | TRBD2 | TRBV5-1 | TGCGCCAGCACCTTGACTAGCGGGATGAACACCGGGGAGCTGTTTTTT | CASTLTSGMNTGELFF
- | TRBJ2-1 | 15 | - | TRBV4-1 | TGCGCCAGCAGCCAACCCGGGAACTCCTACAATGAGCAGTTCTTC | CASSQPGNSYNEQFF
few | TRBJ1-1 | 12 | - | TRBV29-1 | TGCAGCGTTCGGGGACTGAACACTGAAGCTTTCTTT | CSVRGLNTEAFF
- | TRBJ2-2 | 13 | - | TRBV12-3/TRBV12-4 | TGTGCCAGCACTCCCCAGTTCGCCGGGGAGCTGTTTTTT | CASTPQFAGELFF
many | TRBJ1-1 | 14 | TRBD1 | TRBV29-1 | TGCAGCGTTGACACAGGGGGCTTCGGCACTGAAGCTTTCTTT | CSVDTGGFGTEAFF
- | TRBJ1-5 | 13 | - | TRBV20-1 | TGCAGTGCCAGCTGGGGGATGGGTCAGCCCCAGCATTTT | CSASWGMGQPQHF
few | TRBJ2-5 | 19 | TRBD2 | TRBV3-1 | TGTGCCAGCAGCGACACCGATACAAGACTAGCTTGGAACCGGGAGACCCAGTACTTC | CASSDTDTRLAWNRETQYF
many | TRBJ2-1 | 16 | TRBD2 | TRBV7-2 | TGTGCCAGCAGCCCACCTAGCGGGAGGGCCAACAATGAGCAGTTCTTC | CASSPPSGRANNEQFF
- | TRBJ2-7 | 15 | - | TRBV6-2/TRBV6-3 | TGTGCCAGCAGTTTAACACGTCGATCCTCCTACGAGCAGTACTTC | CASSLTRRSSYEQYF
- | TRBJ2-5 | 15 | - | TRBV9 | TGTGCCAGCAGCACAAATACCGGGACTTCAGAGACCCAGTACTTC | CASSTNTGTSETQYF
few | TRBJ1-1 | 16 | - | TRBV3-1 | TGTGCCAGCAGCCAAGACCTAGACAGGAGGAACACTGAAGCTTTCTTT | CASSQDLDRRNTEAFF
- | TRBJ1-1 | 14 | - | TRBV25-1 | TGTGCCAGCCTTATCGGGGGGGTTGGCACTGAAGCTTTCTTT | CASLIGGVGTEAFF
few | TRBJ2-5 | 15 | TRBD1 | TRBV19 | TGTGCCAGTAGCACGGGGACAGTTCGTCAAGAGACCCAGTACTTC | CASSTGTVRQETQYF
once | TRBJ1-1 | 13 | - | TRBV5-1 | TGCGCCAGCAGCTTGGACGTGGGCACTGAAGCTTTCTTT | CASSLDVGTEAFF
- | TRBJ1-2 | 11 | - | TRBV7-9 | TGTGCCAGCGGGGGCTTGGGGCACTACACCTTC | CASGGLGHYTF
many | TRBJ2-1 | 12 | - | TRBV12-3/TRBV12-4 | TGTGCCAGCACCCCTGTGGGGAATGAGCAGTTCTTC | CASTPVGNEQFF